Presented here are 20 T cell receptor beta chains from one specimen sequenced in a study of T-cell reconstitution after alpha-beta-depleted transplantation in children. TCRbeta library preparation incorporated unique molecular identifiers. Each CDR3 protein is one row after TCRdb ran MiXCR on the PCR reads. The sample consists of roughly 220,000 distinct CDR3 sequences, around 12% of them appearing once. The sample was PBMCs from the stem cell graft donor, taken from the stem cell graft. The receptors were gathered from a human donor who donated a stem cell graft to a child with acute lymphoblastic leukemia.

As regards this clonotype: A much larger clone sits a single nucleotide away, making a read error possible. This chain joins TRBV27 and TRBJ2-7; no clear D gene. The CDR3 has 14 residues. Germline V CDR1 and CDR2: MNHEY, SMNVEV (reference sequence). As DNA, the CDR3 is TGTGCCGGCAGTTTAAACGTACAGACCTACGAGCAGTACTTC. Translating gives CAGSLNVQTYEQYF.

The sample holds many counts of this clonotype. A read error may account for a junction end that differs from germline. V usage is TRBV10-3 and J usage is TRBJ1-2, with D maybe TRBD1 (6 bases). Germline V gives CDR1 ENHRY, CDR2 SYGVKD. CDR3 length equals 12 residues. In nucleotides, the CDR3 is TGTGCCATCAGTGCATCCGATGGGACAATGTTCTTC. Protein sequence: CAISASDGTMFF.

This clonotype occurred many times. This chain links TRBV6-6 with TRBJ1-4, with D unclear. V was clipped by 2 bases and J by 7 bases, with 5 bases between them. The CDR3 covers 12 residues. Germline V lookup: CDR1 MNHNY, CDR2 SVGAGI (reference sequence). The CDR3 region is CASSYDGEKLFF. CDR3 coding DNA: TGTGCCAGCAGTTACGATGGTGAAAAACTGTTTTTT.

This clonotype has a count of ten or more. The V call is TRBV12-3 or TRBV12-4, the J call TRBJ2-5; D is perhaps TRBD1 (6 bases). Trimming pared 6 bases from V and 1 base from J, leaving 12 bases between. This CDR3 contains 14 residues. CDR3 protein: CASRRDKVQETQYF. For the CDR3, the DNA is TGTGCCAGCAGACGGGACAAGGTCCAAGAGACCCAGTACTTC.

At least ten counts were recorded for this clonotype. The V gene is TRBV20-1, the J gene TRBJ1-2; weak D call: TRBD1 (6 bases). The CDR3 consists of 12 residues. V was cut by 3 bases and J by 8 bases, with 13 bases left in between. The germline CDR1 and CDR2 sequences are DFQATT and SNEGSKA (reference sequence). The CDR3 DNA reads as TGCAGTGCTAGTCCCAGGGGAAACGGCTACACCTTC. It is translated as CSASPRGNGYTF.

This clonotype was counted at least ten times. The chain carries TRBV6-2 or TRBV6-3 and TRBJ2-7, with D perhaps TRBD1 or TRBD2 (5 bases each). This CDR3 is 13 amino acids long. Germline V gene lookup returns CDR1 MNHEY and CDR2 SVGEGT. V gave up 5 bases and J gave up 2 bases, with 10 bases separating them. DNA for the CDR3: TGTGCCAGCAGTCCCGGGACGCCCTACGAGCAGTACTTC. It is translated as CASSPGTPYEQYF.

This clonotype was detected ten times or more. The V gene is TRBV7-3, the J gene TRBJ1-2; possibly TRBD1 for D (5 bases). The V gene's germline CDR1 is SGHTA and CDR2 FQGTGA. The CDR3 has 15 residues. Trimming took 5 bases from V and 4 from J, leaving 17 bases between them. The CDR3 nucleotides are TGTGCCAGCAGCCCCTCGGGTGGGGCGTCCTATGGCTACACCTTC. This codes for CASSPSGGASYGYTF.

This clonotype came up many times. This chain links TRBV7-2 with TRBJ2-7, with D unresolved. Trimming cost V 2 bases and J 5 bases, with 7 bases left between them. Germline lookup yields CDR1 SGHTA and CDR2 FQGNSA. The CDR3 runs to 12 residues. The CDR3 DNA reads TGTGCCAGCAGCTTAAGTGTCCACGAGCAGTACTTC. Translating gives CASSLSVHEQYF.

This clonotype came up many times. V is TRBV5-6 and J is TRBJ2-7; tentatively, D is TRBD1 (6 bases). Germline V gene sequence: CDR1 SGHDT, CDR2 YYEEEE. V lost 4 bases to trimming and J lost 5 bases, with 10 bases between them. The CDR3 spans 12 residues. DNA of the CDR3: TGTGCCAGCAGCCCTCAGGGGAACGAGCAGTACTTC. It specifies CASSPQGNEQYF.

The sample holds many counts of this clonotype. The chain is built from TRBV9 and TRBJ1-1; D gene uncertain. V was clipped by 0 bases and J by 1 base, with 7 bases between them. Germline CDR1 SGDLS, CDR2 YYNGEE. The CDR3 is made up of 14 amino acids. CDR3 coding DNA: TGTGCCAGCAGCGTAGCGGGAAGGAACACTGAAGCTTTCTTT. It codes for CASSVAGRNTEAFF.

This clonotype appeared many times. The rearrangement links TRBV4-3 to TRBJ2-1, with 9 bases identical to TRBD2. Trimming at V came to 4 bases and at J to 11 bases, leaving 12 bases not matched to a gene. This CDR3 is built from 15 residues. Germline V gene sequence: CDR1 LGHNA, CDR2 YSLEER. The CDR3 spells CASSLETSGLRKQFF. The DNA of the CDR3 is TGCGCCAGCAGCCTAGAGACTAGCGGCCTAAGGAAGCAGTTCTTC.

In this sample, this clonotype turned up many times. The CDR3 sequence: CASSPQGPPYEQYF. Written as DNA, the CDR3 is TGTGCCAGCAGCCCACAGGGGCCCCCCTACGAGCAGTACTTC. V is TRBV9 and J is TRBJ2-7, with 7 bases matching TRBD1. Per germline, CDR1 SGDLS and CDR2 YYNGEE. The CDR3 loop spans 14 amino acids. The J segment lost 2 bases and the V segment lost 4 bases, leaving 6 bases of the junction unmatched.

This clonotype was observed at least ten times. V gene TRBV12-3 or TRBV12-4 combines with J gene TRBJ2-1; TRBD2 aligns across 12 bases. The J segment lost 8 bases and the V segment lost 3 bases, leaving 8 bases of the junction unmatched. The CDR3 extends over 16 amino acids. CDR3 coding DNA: TGTGCCAGCAGTTTGACTAGCGGGAGCCCCTTCCATGAGCAGTTCTTC. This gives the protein CASSLTSGSPFHEQFF.

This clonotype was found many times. The CDR3 DNA reads as TGTGCCAGCACGCTTGGTGGTGGGCCCTATAATTCACCCCTCCACTTT. This codes for CASTLGGGPYNSPLHF. J is TRBJ1-6 and V is TRBV7-2; D is undetermined. CDR3 size: 16 residues. Germline lookup yields CDR1 SGHTA and CDR2 FQGNSA. V lost 7 bases and J lost 2, with 15 bases in between.

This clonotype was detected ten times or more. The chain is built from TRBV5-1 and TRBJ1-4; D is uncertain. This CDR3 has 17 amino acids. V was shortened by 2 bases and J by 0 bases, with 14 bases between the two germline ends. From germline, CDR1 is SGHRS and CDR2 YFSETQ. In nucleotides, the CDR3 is TGCGCCAGCAGCTTCGGTGGCCAGCCACCAACTAATGAAAAACTGTTTTTT. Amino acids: CASSFGGQPPTNEKLFF.

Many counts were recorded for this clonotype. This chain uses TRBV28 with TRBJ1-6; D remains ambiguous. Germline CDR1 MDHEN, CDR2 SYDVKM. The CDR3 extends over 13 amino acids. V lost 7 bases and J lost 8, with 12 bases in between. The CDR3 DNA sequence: TGTGCCAGCATCCGGGAAGGTTATTCACCCCTCCACTTT. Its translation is CASIREGYSPLHF. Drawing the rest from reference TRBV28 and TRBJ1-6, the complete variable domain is DVKVTQSSRYLVKRTGEKVFLECVQDMDHENMFWYRQDPGLGLRLIYFSYDVKMKEKGDIPEGYSVSREKKERFSLILESASTNQTSMYLCASIREGYSPLHFGNGTRLTVT.

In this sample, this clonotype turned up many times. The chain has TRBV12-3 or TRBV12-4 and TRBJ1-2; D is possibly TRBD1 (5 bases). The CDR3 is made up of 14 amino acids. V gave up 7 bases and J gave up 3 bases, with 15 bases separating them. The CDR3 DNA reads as TGTGCCAGCACCGAATGGGGGGATTACTATGGCTACACCTTC. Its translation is CASTEWGDYYGYTF.

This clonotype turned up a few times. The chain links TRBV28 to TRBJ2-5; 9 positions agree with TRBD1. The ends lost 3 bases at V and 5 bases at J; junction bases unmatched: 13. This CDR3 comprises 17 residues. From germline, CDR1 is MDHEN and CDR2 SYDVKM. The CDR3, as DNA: TGTGCCAGCAGTTTCCGGGGACAGGGTGGCCCCTTCGAGACCCAGTACTTC. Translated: CASSFRGQGGPFETQYF.

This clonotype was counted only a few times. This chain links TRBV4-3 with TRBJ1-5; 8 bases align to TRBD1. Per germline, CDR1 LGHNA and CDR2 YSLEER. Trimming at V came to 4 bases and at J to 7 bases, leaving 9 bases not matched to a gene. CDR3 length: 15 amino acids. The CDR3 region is CASSPDRVPGQPQHF. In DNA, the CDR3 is TGCGCCAGCAGCCCGGACAGGGTACCGGGACAGCCCCAGCATTTT.

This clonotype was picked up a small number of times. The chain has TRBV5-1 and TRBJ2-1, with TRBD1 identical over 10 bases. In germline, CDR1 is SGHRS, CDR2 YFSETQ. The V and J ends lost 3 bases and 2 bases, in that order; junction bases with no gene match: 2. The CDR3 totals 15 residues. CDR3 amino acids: CASSSGTGAYNEQFF. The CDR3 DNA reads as TGCGCCAGCAGCTCTGGGACAGGGGCCTACAATGAGCAGTTCTTC.